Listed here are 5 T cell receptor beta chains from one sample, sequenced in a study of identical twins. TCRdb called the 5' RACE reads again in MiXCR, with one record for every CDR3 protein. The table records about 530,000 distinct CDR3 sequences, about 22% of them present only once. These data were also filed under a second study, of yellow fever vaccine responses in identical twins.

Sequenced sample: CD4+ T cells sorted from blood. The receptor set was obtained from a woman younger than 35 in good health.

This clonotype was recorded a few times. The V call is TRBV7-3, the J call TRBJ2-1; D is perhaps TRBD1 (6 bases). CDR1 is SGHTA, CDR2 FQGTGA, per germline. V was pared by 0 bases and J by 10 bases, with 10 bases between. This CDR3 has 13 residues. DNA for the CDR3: TGTGCCAGCAGCTTAACTCCAGGGGACGAGCAGTTCTTC. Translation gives CASSLTPGDEQFF.

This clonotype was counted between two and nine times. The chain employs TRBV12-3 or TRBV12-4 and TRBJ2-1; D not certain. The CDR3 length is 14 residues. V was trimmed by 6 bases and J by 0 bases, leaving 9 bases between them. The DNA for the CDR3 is TGTGCCAGCAGGGGGTCGACCTCCTACAATGAGCAGTTCTTC. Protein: CASRGSTSYNEQFF.

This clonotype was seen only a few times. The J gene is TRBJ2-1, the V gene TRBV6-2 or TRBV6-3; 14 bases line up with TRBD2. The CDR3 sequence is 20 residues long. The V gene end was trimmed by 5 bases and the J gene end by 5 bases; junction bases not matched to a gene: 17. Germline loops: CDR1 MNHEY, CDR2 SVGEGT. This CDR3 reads CASSIGLAGGPGLKNNEQFF. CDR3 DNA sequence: TGTGCCAGCAGTATTGGACTAGCGGGAGGCCCTGGCTTAAAAAACAATGAGCAGTTCTTC.

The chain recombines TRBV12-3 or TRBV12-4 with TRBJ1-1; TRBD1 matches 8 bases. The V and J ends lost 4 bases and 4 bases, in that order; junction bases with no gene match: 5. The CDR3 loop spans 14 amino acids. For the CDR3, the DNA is TGTGCCAGCAGTTCGGGACAGGCGCTCACTGAAGCTTTCTTT. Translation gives CASSSGQALTEAFF.

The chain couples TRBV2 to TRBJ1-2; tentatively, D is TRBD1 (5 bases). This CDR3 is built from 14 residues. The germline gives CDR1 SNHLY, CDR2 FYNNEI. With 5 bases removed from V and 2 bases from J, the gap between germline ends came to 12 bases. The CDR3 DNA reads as TGTGCCAGCAGTTACAGGAGAACCAACTATGGCTACACCTTC. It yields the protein CASSYRRTNYGYTF.